Only a few counts were recorded for the clone carrying this TCR beta chain. The sample originates from a study of T cells after yellow fever vaccination. Using its own MiXCR run on the 5' RACE reads, TCRdb lists one record per CDR3 protein. This sample has a few hundred thousand distinct CDR3 sequences, with about a sixth found just once. The clonotype originates from a man younger than 35 who received the YFV17D yellow fever vaccine. The sequenced sample was PBMCs, obtained less than 6 days after the first yellow fever vaccination.

The DNA for the CDR3 is TGCAGTGCTGGGACTGGGAGGACCCAGTACTTC. This gives the protein CSAGTGRTQYF. The J gene is TRBJ2-5, the V gene TRBV20-1; possibly TRBD2 for D (6 bases). The V gene's germline CDR1 is DFQATT and CDR2 SNEGSKA (reference sequence). This CDR3 has 11 amino acids. V was shortened by 5 bases and J by 7 bases, with 11 bases between the two germline ends.